This T cell receptor (beta chain) appears in the sequencing data of a study of T cells in Graves' hyperthyroidism and ophthalmopathy. Ophthalmopathy patients showed a Clinical Activity Score of at least 3, NOSPECS grade of at least 4 and duration under 3 months. CDR1 and CDR2 (germline): SGDLS, YYNGEE. This CDR3 spans 15 amino acids. The V and J ends lost 3 bases and 2 bases, in that order; junction bases with no gene match: 6. Researchers amplified the TCR beta CDR3 regions from RNA transcripts. The HTBI set primed first-round TCR CDR3 RT-PCR. TCRdb redid the calling of the multiplex PCR reads with MiXCR, one entry per CDR3 protein. This table has about 480,000 distinct CDR3 sequences, approximately 24% appearing once.

The TCR sequence derives from a woman aged 25 to 39 with Graves' ophthalmopathy. The chain combines TRBV9 with TRBJ2-7; 9 nucleotides line up with TRBD1. The source material was blood. The CDR3 DNA is TGTGCCAGCAGCGCCGGGACAGGGATTGCCTACGAGCAGTACTTC. Amino acid sequence: CASSAGTGIAYEQYF.